This is a list of T cell receptor beta chains from one sample in a study of T cell responses to AZD1222 COVID-19 vaccine. Assay used: immunoSEQ multiplex PCR; TCRdb lists only in-frame clones, some missing. The table shows around 160,000 clones, with 90% to 95% occurring only once. The starting material was peripheral blood, obtained 28 days after the second AZD1222 dose. The receptors were gathered from an adult who received the AZD1222 COVID-19 vaccine. The CDR3 runs from the conserved cysteine through the conserved F or W. D genes are given only for firm matches. Rows give clone size only sometimes, using once, few, many, or a class for an expanded clone.

NA,TRBJ1-6,TRBV19,NA,TGTGCCAGTCGCCGACAGGTCTATTCACCCCTCCACTTT,CASRRQVYSPLHF
NA,TRBJ2-5,TRBV6-1,NA,TGTGCCAGCAGTGAACCCCCGGGGGCCCAGTACTTC,CASSEPPGAQYF
NA,TRBJ2-7,TRBV18,TRBD1,TGTGCCAGCTCACCGGGGGACAGCTACGAGCAGTACTTC,CASSPGDSYEQYF
NA,TRBJ1-2,TRBV6-5,TRBD1,TGTGCCAGCAGTTACTCCCCCGACAGGGCGGTCTATGGCTACACCTTC,CASSYSPDRAVYGYTF
NA,TRBJ1-2,TRBV28,NA,TGTGCCAGCAGCAAAGGGACCGTCGGGAGCTATGGCTACACCTTC,CASSKGTVGSYGYTF
NA,TRBJ2-3,TRBV7-3,NA,TGTGCCAGCAGCTTACTGCCTAGCACAGATACGCAGTATTTT,CASSLLPSTDTQYF
NA,TRBJ1-2,TRBV2,NA,TGTGCCACTACCCAGGGTTATGGCTACACCTTC,CATTQGYGYTF
NA,TRBJ1-5,TRBV19,NA,TGTGCCAGTAGTATTACGTTGCATCAGCCCCAGCATTTT,CASSITLHQPQHF
NA,TRBJ2-3,TRBV18,TRBD2,TGTGCCAGCTCACCCCGTACTTTAGCGGGGACAAGCACAGATACGCAGTATTTT,CASSPRTLAGTSTDTQYF
NA,TRBJ2-1,TRBV15,NA,TGTGCCACCAGCAGGCCCCGGACTGGCACCTACAATGAGCAGTTCTTC,CATSRPRTGTYNEQFF
NA,TRBJ1-1,TRBV5-6,NA,TGTGCCAGCAGCTTCCGCGGATTGAACACTGAAGCTTTCTTT,CASSFRGLNTEAFF
once,TRBJ1-4,TRBV5-1,NA,TGCGCCAGCAGAATTCAACCGGGACACTCTAATGAAAAACTGTTTTTT,CASRIQPGHSNEKLFF
NA,TRBJ2-3,TRBV15,NA,TGTGCCACCAGCAGACGACGGACAGCCAAACCCACAGATACGCAGTATTTT,CATSRRRTAKPTDTQYF
NA,TRBJ1-2,TRBV6-5,NA,TGTGCCAGCACCGACAGGCTGAGGAACTATGGCTACACCTTC,CASTDRLRNYGYTF
NA,TRBJ2-1,TRBV19,NA,TGTGCCAGTGGGCGAATCACAGGGAGCTCCTACAATGAGCAGTTCTTC,CASGRITGSSYNEQFF
NA,TRBJ2-1,TRBV12-3/TRBV12-4,TRBD1,TGTGCCAGCACGACAGGGGTCAATGAGCAGTTCTTC,CASTTGVNEQFF